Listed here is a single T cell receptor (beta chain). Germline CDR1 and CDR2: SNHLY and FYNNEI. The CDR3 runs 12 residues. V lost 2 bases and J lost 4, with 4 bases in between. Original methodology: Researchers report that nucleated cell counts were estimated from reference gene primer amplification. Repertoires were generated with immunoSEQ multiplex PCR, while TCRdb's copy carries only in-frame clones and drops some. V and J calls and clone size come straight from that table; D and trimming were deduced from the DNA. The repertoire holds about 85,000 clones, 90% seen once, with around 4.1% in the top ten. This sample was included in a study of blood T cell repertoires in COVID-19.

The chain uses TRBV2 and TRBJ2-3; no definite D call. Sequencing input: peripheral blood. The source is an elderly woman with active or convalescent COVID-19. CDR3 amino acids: CASSEQSDTQYF. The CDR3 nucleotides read TGTGCCAGCAGTGAACAGTCAGATACGCAGTATTTT.